The rows below give T cell receptor beta chains drawn from one sample of a study of blood T cell repertoires in COVID-19. Data came from immunoSEQ multiplex PCR; TCRdb stores just in-frame clones and leaves some out. The sample has 65,000 to 85,000 clones; roughly nine tenths are singletons. Input material: peripheral blood. The source of these receptors is a human donor in a cohort sampled during active COVID-19. Both conserved end residues are part of each CDR3. The order of the fields is D gene, J gene, clone size, V gene, CDR3 DNA, CDR3 protein. The D gene is left open where the match is weak. The size entry is marked missing in some rows and otherwise reads once, few, many or a size class.

TRBD2 | TRBJ2-7 | . | TRBV30 | TGTGCCTGGAGTGTAGTTCACGGACTAGAGAAAATTCCCACCTACGAGCAGTACTTC | CAWSVVHGLEKIPTYEQYF
. | TRBJ2-6 | . | TRBV28 | TGTGCCAGCGGACTGACGTTGGGTGTTGGGGCCAACGTCCTGACTTTC | CASGLTLGVGANVLTF
. | TRBJ2-7 | . | TRBV7-3 | TGTGCCAGCAGCCTCAGGTGGGCGGGCGAGCAGTACTTC | CASSLRWAGEQYF
. | TRBJ1-1 | . | TRBV25-1 | TGTGCCACGAACCCAATTGGAGGGAGTGCTTTCTTT | CATNPIGGSAFF
TRBD1 | TRBJ2-5 | . | TRBV7-9 | TGTGCCAGCAGCAGCACGGTCACAGGGGAGGAGACCCAGTACTTC | CASSSTVTGEETQYF
TRBD1 | TRBJ1-5 | . | TRBV19 | TGTGCCAGTAGTATAAGGGACAGTAATCAGCCCCAGCATTTT | CASSIRDSNQPQHF
. | TRBJ2-5 | . | TRBV10-1 | TGCGCCAGCAGTGTTGCGACTCAAGAGACCCAGTACTTC | CASSVATQETQYF
. | TRBJ2-3 | . | TRBV28 | TGTGCCAGGATGCCGACAGCTTTCCTCACAGATACGCAGTATTTT | CARMPTAFLTDTQYF
TRBD1 | TRBJ2-4 | . | TRBV27 | TGTGCCAGCAGTTCCTGGGCAGGGGGAAAGCTAGCCAAAAACATTCAGTACTTC | CASSSWAGGKLAKNIQYF
TRBD1 | TRBJ1-4 | once | TRBV4-3 | TGCGCCAGCAGCCCTGGGACAGGGGGGTTAGATGAAAAACTGTTTTTT | CASSPGTGGLDEKLFF
. | TRBJ1-1 | . | TRBV9 | TGTGCCAGCAGCGTAGCTACCCGGAACACTGAAGCTTTCTTT | CASSVATRNTEAFF